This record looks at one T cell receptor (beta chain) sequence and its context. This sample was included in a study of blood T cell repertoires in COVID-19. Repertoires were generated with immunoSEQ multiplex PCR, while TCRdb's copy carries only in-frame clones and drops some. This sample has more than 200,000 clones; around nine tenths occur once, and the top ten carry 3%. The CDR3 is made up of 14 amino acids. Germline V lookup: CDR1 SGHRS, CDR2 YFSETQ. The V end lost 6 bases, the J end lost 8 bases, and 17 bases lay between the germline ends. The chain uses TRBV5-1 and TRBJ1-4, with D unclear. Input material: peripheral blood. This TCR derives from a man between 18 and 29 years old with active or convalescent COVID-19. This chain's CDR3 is CASTADSPGEKLFF. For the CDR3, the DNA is TGCGCCAGCACCGCGGACTCTCCGGGGGAAAAACTGTTTTTT.